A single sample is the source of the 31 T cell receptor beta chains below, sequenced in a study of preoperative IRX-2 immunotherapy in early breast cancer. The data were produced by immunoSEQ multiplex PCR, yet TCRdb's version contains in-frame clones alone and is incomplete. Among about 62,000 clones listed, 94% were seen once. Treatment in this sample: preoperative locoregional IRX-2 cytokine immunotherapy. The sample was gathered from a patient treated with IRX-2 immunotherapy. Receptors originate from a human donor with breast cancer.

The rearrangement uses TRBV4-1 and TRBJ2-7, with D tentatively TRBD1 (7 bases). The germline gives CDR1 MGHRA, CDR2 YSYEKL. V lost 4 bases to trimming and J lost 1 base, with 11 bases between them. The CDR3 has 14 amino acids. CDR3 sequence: CASSLSGGSYEQYF. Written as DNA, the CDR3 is TGCGCCAGCAGCCTTTCAGGGGGGTCCTACGAGCAGTACTTC.

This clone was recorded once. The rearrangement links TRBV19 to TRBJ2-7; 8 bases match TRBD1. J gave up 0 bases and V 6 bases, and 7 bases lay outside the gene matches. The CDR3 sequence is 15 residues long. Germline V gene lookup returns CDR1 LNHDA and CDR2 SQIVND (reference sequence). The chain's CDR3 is CASSLTGGLSYEQYF. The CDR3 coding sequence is TGTGCCAGTAGCCTTACAGGGGGACTCTCCTACGAGCAGTACTTC.

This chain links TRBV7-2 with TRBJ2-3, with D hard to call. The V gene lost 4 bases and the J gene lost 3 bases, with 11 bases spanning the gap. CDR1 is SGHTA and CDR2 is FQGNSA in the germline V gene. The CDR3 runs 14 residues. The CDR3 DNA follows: TGTGCCAGCAGCTCTGGCCTGGGAACAGATACGCAGTATTTT. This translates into CASSSGLGTDTQYF.

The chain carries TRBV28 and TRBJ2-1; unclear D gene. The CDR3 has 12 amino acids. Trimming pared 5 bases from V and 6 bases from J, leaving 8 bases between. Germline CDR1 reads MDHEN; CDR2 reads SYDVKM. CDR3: CASSPFPNEQFF. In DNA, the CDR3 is TGTGCCAGCAGTCCCTTTCCCAATGAGCAGTTCTTC.

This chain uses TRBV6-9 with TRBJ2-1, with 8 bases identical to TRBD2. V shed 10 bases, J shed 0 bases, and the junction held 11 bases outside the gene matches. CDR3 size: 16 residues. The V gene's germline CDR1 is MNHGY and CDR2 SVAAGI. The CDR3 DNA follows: TGTGCCAAGCGAGCGGGGGTCTTCTACTCCTACAATGAGCAGTTCTTC. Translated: CAKRAGVFYSYNEQFF.

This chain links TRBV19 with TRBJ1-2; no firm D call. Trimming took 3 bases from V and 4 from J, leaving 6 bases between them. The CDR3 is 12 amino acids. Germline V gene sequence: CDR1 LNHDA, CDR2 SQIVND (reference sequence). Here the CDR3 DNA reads TGTGCCAGTAGTATCGCCGGCTATGGCTACACCTTC. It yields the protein CASSIAGYGYTF. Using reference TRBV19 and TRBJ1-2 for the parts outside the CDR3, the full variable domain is DGGITQSPKYLFRKEGQNVTLSCEQNLNHDAMYWYRQDPGQGLRLIYYSQIVNDFQKGDIAEGYSVSREKKESFPLTVTSAQKNPTAFYLCASSIAGYGYTFGSGTRLTVV.

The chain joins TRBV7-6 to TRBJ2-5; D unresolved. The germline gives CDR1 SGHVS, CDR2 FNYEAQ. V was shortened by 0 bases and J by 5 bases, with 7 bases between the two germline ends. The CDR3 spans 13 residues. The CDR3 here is CASSLALPETQYF. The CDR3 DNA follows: TGTGCCAGCAGCTTAGCGCTCCCTGAGACCCAGTACTTC.

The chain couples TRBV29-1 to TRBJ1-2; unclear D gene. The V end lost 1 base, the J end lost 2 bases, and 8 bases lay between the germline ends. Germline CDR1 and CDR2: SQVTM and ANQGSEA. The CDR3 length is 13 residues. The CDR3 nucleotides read TGCAGCGTTGAAGCGGACTCAAACTATGGCTACACCTTC. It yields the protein CSVEADSNYGYTF.

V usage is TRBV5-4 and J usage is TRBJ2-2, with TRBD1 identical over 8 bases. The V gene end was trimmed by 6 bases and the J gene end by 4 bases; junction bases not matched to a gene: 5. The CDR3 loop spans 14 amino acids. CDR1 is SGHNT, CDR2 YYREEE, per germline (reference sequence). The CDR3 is CASTRTGRTGELFF. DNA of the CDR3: TGTGCCAGCACACGGACAGGGCGCACCGGGGAGCTGTTTTTT.

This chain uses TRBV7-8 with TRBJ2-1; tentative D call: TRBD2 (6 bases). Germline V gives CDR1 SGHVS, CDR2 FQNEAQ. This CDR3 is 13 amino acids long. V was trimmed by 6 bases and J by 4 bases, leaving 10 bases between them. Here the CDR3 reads CASSPGTYNEQFF. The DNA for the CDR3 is TGTGCCAGCAGTCCGGGGACTTACAATGAGCAGTTCTTC. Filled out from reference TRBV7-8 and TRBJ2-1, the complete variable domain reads GAGVSQSPRYKVAKRGQDVALRCDPISGHVSLFWYQQALGQGPEFLTYFQNEAQLDKSGLPSDRFFAERPEGSVSTLKIQRTQQEDSAVYLCASSPGTYNEQFFGPGTRLTVL.

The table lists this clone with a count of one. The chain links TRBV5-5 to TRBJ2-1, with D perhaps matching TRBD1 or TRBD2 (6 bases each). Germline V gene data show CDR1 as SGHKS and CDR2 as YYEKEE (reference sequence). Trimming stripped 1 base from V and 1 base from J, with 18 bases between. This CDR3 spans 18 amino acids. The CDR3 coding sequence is TGTGCCAGCAGCTTGTCCTTGGGAGGAAGGGGGTCCTACAATGAGCAGTTCTTC. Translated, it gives CASSLSLGGRGSYNEQFF.

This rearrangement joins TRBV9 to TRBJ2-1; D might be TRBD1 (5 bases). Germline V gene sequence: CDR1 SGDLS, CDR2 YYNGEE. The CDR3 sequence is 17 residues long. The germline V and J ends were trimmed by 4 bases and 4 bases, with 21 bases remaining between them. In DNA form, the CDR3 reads TGTGCCAGCAGCAGACGTAGGGGCCCTAAAGTTTACAATGAGCAGTTCTTC. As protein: CASSRRRGPKVYNEQFF.

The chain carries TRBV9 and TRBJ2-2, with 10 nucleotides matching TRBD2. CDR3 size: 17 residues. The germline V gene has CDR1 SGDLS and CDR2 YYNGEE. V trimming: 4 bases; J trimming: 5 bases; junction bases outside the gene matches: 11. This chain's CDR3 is CASSPPLSGRATGELFF. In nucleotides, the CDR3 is TGTGCCAGCAGCCCCCCCCTCAGCGGGAGGGCTACCGGGGAGCTGTTTTTT.

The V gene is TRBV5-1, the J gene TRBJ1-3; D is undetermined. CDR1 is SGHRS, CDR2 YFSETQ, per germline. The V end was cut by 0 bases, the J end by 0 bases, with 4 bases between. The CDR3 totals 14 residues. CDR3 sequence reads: CASSLDLSGNTIYF. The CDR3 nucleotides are TGCGCCAGCAGCTTGGATCTCTCTGGAAACACCATATATTTT.

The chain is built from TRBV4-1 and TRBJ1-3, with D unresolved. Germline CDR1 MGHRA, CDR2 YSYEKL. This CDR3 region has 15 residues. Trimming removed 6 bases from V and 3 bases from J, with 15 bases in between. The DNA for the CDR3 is TGCGCCAGCAGACCCCTAGGGAGTCTTGGAAACACCATATATTTT. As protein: CASRPLGSLGNTIYF.

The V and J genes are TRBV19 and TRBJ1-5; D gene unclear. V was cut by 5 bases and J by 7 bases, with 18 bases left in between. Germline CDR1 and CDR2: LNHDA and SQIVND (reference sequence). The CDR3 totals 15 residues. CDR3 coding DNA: TGTGCCAGTAGTCTCCCCGTCGCCTTGGGGCAGCCCCAGCATTTT. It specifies CASSLPVALGQPQHF.

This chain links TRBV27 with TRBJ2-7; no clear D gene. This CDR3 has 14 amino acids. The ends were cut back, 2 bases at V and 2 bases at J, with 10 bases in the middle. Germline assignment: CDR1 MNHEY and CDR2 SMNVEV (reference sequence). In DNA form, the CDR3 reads TGTGCCAGCAGTTTAAGTGGCGCTCCCTACGAGCAGTACTTC. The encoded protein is CASSLSGAPYEQYF.

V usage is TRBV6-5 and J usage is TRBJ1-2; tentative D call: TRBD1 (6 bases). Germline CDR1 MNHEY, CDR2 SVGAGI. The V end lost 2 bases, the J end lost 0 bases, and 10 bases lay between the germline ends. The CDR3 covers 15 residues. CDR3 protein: CASSYTRGTNYGYTF. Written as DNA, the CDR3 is TGTGCCAGCAGTTACACCAGGGGAACTAACTATGGCTACACCTTC.

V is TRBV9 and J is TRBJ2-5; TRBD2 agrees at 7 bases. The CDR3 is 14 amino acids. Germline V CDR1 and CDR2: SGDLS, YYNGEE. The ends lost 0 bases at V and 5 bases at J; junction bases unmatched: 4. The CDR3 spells CASSVDPGGETQYF. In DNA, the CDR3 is TGTGCCAGCAGCGTAGATCCGGGAGGTGAGACCCAGTACTTC.

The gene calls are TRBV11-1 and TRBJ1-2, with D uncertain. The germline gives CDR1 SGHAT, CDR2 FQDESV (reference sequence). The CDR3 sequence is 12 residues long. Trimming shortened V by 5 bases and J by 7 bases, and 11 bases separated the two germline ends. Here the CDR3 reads CASSPSTRGYTF. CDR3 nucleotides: TGTGCCAGCAGCCCCAGTACGCGTGGCTACACCTTC.

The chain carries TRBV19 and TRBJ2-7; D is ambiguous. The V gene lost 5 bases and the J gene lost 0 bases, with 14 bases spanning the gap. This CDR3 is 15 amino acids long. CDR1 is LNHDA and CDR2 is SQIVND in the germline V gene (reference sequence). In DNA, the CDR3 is TGTGCCAGTAGTCCTTCCGGCAGGAACTCCTACGAGCAGTACTTC. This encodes CASSPSGRNSYEQYF. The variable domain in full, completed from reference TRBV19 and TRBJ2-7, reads DGGITQSPKYLFRKEGQNVTLSCEQNLNHDAMYWYRQDPGQGLRLIYYSQIVNDFQKGDIAEGYSVSREKKESFPLTVTSAQKNPTAFYLCASSPSGRNSYEQYFGPGTRLTVT.

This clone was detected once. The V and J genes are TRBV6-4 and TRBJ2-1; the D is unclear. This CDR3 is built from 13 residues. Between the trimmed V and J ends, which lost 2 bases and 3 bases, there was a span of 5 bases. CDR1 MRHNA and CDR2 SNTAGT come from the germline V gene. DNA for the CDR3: TGTGCCAGCAGTGACGCCAACTACAATGAGCAGTTCTTC. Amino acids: CASSDANYNEQFF.

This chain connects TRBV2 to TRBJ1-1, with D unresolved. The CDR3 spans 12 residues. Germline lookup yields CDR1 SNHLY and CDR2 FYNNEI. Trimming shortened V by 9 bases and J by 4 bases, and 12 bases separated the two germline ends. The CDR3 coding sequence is TGTGCCAGTACCCTACTGAGCACTGAAGCTTTCTTT. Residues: CASTLLSTEAFF. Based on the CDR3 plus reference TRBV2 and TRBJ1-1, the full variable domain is EPEVTQTPSHQVTQMGQEVILRCVPISNHLYFYWYRQILGQKVEFLVSFYNNEISEKSEIFDDQFSVERPDGSNFTLKIRSTKLEDSAMYFCASTLLSTEAFFGQGTRLTVV.

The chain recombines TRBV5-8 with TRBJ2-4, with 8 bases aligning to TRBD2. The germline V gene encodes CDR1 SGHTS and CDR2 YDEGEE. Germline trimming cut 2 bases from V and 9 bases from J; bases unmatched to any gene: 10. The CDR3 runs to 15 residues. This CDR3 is CASSFSGTGGSIQYF. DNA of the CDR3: TGTGCCAGCAGCTTCAGCGGGACGGGGGGGAGCATTCAGTACTTC.

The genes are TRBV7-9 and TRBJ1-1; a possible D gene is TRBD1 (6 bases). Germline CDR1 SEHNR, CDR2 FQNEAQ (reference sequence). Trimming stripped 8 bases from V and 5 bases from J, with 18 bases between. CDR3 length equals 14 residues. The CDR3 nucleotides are TGTGCCAGCTCCTCGGGGGGCTTAGGGACTGAAGCTTTCTTT. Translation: CASSSGGLGTEAFF.

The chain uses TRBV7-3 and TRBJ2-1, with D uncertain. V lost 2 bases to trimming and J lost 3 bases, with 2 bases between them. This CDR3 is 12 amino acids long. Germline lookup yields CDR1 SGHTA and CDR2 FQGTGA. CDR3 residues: CASSLDYNEQFF. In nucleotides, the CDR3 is TGTGCCAGCAGCTTAGACTACAATGAGCAGTTCTTC.

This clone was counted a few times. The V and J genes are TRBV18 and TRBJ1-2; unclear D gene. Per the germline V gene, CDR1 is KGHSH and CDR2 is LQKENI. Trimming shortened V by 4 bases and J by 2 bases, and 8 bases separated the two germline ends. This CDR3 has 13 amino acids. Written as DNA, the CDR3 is TGTGCCAGCTCACAAGGAATCAACTATGGCTACACCTTC. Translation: CASSQGINYGYTF.

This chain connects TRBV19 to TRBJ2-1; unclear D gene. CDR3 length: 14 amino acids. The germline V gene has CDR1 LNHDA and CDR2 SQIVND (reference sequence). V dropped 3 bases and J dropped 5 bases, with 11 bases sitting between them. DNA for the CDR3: TGTGCCAGTAGTATGCCCAGGAGAGACAATGAGCAGTTCTTC. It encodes CASSMPRRDNEQFF.

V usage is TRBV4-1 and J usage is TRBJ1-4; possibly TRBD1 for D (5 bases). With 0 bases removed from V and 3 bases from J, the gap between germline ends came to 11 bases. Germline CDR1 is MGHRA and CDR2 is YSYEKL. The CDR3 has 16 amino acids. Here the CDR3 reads CASSQETTAANEKLFF. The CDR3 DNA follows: TGCGCCAGCAGCCAAGAGACGACAGCAGCTAATGAAAAACTGTTTTTT.

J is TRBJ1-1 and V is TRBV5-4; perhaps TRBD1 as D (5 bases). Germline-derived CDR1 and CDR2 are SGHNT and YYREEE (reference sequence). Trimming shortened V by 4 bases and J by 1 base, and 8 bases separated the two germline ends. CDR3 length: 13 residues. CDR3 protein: CASSRQRNTEAFF. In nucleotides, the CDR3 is TGTGCCAGCAGCCGACAGCGGAACACTGAAGCTTTCTTT.

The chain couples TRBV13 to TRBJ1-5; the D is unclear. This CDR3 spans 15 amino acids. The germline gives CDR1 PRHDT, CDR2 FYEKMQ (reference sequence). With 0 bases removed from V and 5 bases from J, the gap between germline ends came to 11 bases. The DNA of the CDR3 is TGTGCCAGCAGCTTAGGGGGTACAGTTTATCAGCCCCAGCATTTT. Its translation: CASSLGGTVYQPQHF.